This section outlines one TCR beta chain sequence together with its context. The sample is drawn from a study of blood T cell repertoires in COVID-19. Study at large: The samples span acute and convalescent COVID-19 from the United States, Italy and Spain.

Clones were read by immunoSEQ multiplex PCR, and TCRdb kept only the in-frame ones, dropping some. The sample contains 330,000 or so clones, about 89% of which appear only once. J was trimmed by 4 bases and V by 6 bases; bases with no gene match: 8. Germline V gene data show CDR1 as SGHRS and CDR2 as YFSETQ. The CDR3 runs to 15 residues. Material for sequencing was PBMCs or T cells enriched from blood (not recorded which). This chain uses TRBV5-1 with TRBJ2-5, with 11 positions matching TRBD2. This receptor was identified in a man in his forties in a cohort exposed to, infected with or recovered from COVID-19 (not recorded which). The CDR3 region is CASTGSGRGGETQYF. CDR3 DNA sequence: TGCGCCAGCACAGGTAGCGGGAGGGGTGGAGAGACCCAGTACTTC.